The clone carrying this T cell receptor beta chain turned up a few times. The target antigen is unknown. The CDR3 has 15 amino acids. Germline V gene lookup returns CDR1 KGHSH and CDR2 LQKENI. With 6 bases clipped from V and 8 bases from J, the junction kept 10 bases outside the gene matches. Sorting that relied on CD45RO/CCR7/CD25/CD127/CD95/CD27 yielded CD4+ naive, central memory, regulatory and stem cell-like memory cells. What was sequenced were expressed TCRB transcripts, since all of the isolated RNA had been reverse transcribed. The assay was immunoSEQ multiplex PCR, and TCRdb's table has in-frame clones only and misses some. The sample has 600,000 to 700,000 clones; roughly an eighth are singletons. The sample belongs to a study of beta chain features in type 1 diabetes. Study-wide findings and caveats: Within each of all four CD4+ subsets, Type 1 diabetes patients had TCRB CDR3s that were moderately but significantly shorter.

Material: naive CD4+ T cells from blood. This chain connects TRBV18 to TRBJ2-1; 10 bases align to TRBD1. This sequence was found in a man between 18 and 35 years old with type 1 diabetes. The CDR3 coding sequence is TGTGCCAGCTCGCCCGGGACAGGGGCGCCCGATGAGCAGTTCTTC. This sequence encodes CASSPGTGAPDEQFF.